This passage covers 9 T cell receptor beta chains from one sample sequenced in a study of control samples from healthy donors and cancer patients. Repertoires were generated with immunoSEQ multiplex PCR, while TCRdb's copy carries only in-frame clones and drops some. Among some 120,000 clones listed, approximately 89% were seen once. Sample: blood. The receptors stem from a man aged 18 to 30 in good health.

The chain combines TRBV18 with TRBJ1-2; a possible D gene is TRBD1 (6 bases). This CDR3 contains 14 residues. Trimming shortened V by 4 bases and J by 6 bases, and 15 bases separated the two germline ends. In germline, CDR1 is KGHSH, CDR2 LQKENI. CDR3 region: CASSRQDNLDGYTF. The CDR3 DNA reads TGTGCCAGCTCACGACAGGACAATCTAGATGGCTACACCTTC. The full variable domain, rest sourced from reference TRBV18 and TRBJ1-2, is NAGVMQNPRHLVRRRGQEARLRCSPMKGHSHVYWYRQLPEEGLKFMVYLQKENIIDESGMPKERFSAEFPKEGPSILRIQQVVRGDSAAYFCASSRQDNLDGYTFGSGTRLTVV.

The V and J genes are TRBV5-1 and TRBJ1-1; D is perhaps TRBD1 (6 bases). The CDR3 has 15 residues. Looked up from germline, CDR1 is SGHRS and CDR2 is YFSETQ. V was pared by 0 bases and J by 4 bases, with 13 bases between. The CDR3, as DNA: TGCGCCAGCAGCTTGGTGGCGGGGGCGGTCACTGAAGCTTTCTTT. The encoded protein is CASSLVAGAVTEAFF.

V usage is TRBV5-1 and J usage is TRBJ2-7; tentatively, D is TRBD2 (6 bases). Germline CDR1 reads SGHRS; CDR2 reads YFSETQ. This CDR3 spans 13 amino acids. The V and J ends lost 0 bases and 6 bases respectively, with 10 bases between them. CDR3 sequence: CASSLAWEAEQYF. CDR3 coding DNA: TGCGCCAGCAGCTTGGCCTGGGAGGCCGAGCAGTACTTC.

The gene calls are TRBV6-5 and TRBJ1-1; 8 positions agree with TRBD1. The CDR3 totals 14 residues. V lost 6 bases and J lost 4; bases outside the gene matches: 7. From germline, CDR1 is MNHEY and CDR2 SVGAGI. The CDR3 nucleotides read TGTGCCAGCAGCGGGGGGACAGGCGGCACTGAAGCTTTCTTT. Its protein product is CASSGGTGGTEAFF.

The chain recombines TRBV27 with TRBJ2-5; 7 bases map to TRBD2. The germline V gene has CDR1 MNHEY and CDR2 SMNVEV (reference sequence). Trimming took 5 bases from V and 5 from J; bases not matched to a gene: 5. The CDR3 length is 13 residues. The CDR3 here is CASSRGGLETQYF. DNA of the CDR3: TGTGCCAGCAGTCGCGGGGGTTTGGAGACCCAGTACTTC.

The V and J genes are TRBV9 and TRBJ1-2; 7 nucleotides line up with TRBD1. The V and J ends lost 3 bases and 1 base, in that order; junction bases with no gene match: 6. The CDR3 is made up of 15 amino acids. In germline, CDR1 is SGDLS, CDR2 YYNGEE. CDR3 region: CASSGKGGLNYGYTF. For the CDR3, the DNA is TGTGCCAGCAGCGGAAAAGGGGGCCTTAACTATGGCTACACCTTC.

DNA for the CDR3: TGCGCCAGCAGCCCGGGACATTCCCTCACTGAAGCTTTCTTT. It specifies CASSPGHSLTEAFF. The rearrangement uses TRBV5-1 and TRBJ1-1, with D possibly being TRBD1 (6 bases). Germline V gives CDR1 SGHRS, CDR2 YFSETQ. V was cut by 4 bases and J by 4 bases, with 14 bases left in between. This CDR3 has 14 residues.

V is TRBV5-4 and J is TRBJ1-2; D is perhaps TRBD1 (5 bases). V was cut by 0 bases and J by 2 bases, with 11 bases left in between. Germline V gene lookup returns CDR1 SGHNT and CDR2 YYREEE (reference sequence). This CDR3 has 15 amino acids. The CDR3 protein is CASSLGRGANYGYTF. The CDR3 nucleotides are TGTGCCAGCAGCTTGGGACGAGGGGCGAACTATGGCTACACCTTC. The full variable domain, in which reference TRBV5-4 and TRBJ1-2 provide the parts outside the CDR3, is ETGVTQSPTHLIKTRGQQVTLRCSSQSGHNTVSWYQQALGQGPQFIFQYYREEENGRGNFPPRFSGLQFPNYSSELNVNALELDDSALYLCASSLGRGANYGYTFGSGTRLTVV.

The chain links TRBV28 to TRBJ2-2; the match to TRBD1 covers 8 bases. The germline CDR1 and CDR2 sequences are MDHEN and SYDVKM. V lost 1 base to trimming and J lost 4 bases; unmatched junction nucleotides: 5. This CDR3 is built from 16 residues. This chain's CDR3 is CASSLSGRGPTGELFF. CDR3 coding DNA: TGTGCCAGCAGTTTATCGGGCAGGGGGCCCACCGGGGAGCTGTTTTTT.